This T cell receptor beta chain is from a study of blood T cells in healthy people across ages. Using a J-beta primer mix together with a sample-barcoded 5' primer, a second PCR was run for roughly 6 to 12 cycles. Per sample, CDR3-containing paired-end reads numbered at least 2.5 million. Each CDR3 protein gets one entry after TCRdb re-called the 5' RACE reads with MiXCR. This sample has 650,000 to 700,000 distinct CDR3 sequences, with around 50% found just once. CDR1 is SGHAT and CDR2 is FQNNGV in the germline V gene. V lost 3 bases and J 4 bases, leaving 9 bases between the germline ends. This CDR3 comprises 13 residues. About this clonotype itself: Its matching antigen is unknown.

Per-sample PBMC isolation yielded at least 7 million cells. Study-level points and caveats: The percentage of naive T cells correlated strongly with TCR beta diversity.

What was sequenced was blood. The chain employs TRBV11-2 and TRBJ1-2; D unclear. This clonotype was sampled from a woman of 80 years or more in good health. This CDR3 is CASSLEGLYGYTF. The CDR3 DNA follows: TGTGCCAGCAGCTTGGAGGGTCTCTATGGCTACACCTTC.